One sample yielded the 10 T cell receptor beta chains listed below, sequenced in a study of T-cell reconstitution after alpha-beta-depleted transplantation in children. The TCRbeta library was prepared with unique molecular identifiers. TCRdb recomputed calls from the PCR reads with MiXCR, one row per CDR3 protein. This sample has some 600,000 distinct CDR3 sequences, with 15% to 20% found just once. The source material was PBMCs from the stem cell graft donor, sampled from the stem cell graft. The receptors were gathered from a human donor who donated a stem cell graft to a child with acute myeloid leukemia.

The sample holds many counts of this clonotype. The chain is built from TRBV20-1 and TRBJ1-2; a weak D match, TRBD1 (6 bases). The CDR3 length is 13 residues. Germline V gene lookup returns CDR1 DFQATT and CDR2 SNEGSKA (reference sequence). The CDR3 DNA reads as TGCACTTCCAAGGGGGGGGGTGGCTATGGCTACACCTTC. Translated, it gives CTSKGGGGYGYTF.

Many counts were recorded for this clonotype. The chain employs TRBV5-1 and TRBJ1-1; possible D gene TRBD1, 6 bases. Germline loops: CDR1 SGHRS, CDR2 YFSETQ. This CDR3 has 13 amino acids. Trimming took 0 bases from V and 8 from J, leaving 11 bases between them. The CDR3 here is CASSLAGQFEAFF. CDR3 sequence (DNA): TGCGCCAGCAGCTTGGCCGGACAGTTCGAAGCTTTCTTT.

Of note for this clonotype: A much larger clonotype is one base distant, so this may be a read error. The chain couples TRBV7-2 to TRBJ2-1, with D perhaps assigned TRBD1 or TRBD2 (5 bases each). Trimming took off 9 bases at V and 8 bases at J, with 17 bases between the two ends. The CDR3 runs to 13 residues. The germline V gene has CDR1 SGHTA and CDR2 FQGNSA. The CDR3: CARGDQGYDEQFF. CDR3 nucleotides: TGTGCCAGAGGGGACCAAGGGTACGATGAGCAGTTCTTC.

This clonotype was observed a few times. Its ends do not fully match the called genes, so a read error is possible. The chain carries TRBV5-5 and TRBJ1-6, with a possible D match to TRBD1 (6 bases). This CDR3 contains 15 residues. Germline values: CDR1 SGHKS, CDR2 YYEKEE (reference sequence). The CDR3 here is CASSPGGSDNSPLHF. The CDR3 DNA reads TGTGCCAGCAGCCCGGGGGGCTCCGATAATTCACCCCTCCACTTT.

The chain carries TRBV28 and TRBJ2-4, with TRBD1 matching 7 bases. This CDR3 has 12 amino acids. V lost 4 bases and J lost 8; bases outside the gene matches: 2. CDR1 and CDR2 (germline): MDHEN, SYDVKM. The CDR3: CASSWDRDIQYF. In nucleotides, the CDR3 is TGTGCCAGCAGTTGGGACAGAGACATTCAGTACTTC.

The chain links TRBV20-1 to TRBJ1-2; 10 bases are a match to TRBD1. In germline, CDR1 is DFQATT, CDR2 SNEGSKA (reference sequence). Unmatched junction bases numbered 8, after V lost 5 bases and J lost 8 bases. There are 13 residues in the CDR3. In nucleotides, the CDR3 is TGCAGTGCTGACAGGGGGCCCATGGCCGGCTACACCTTC. Translation gives CSADRGPMAGYTF.

V gene TRBV5-1 combines with J gene TRBJ2-2; unclear D gene. The germline V gene has CDR1 SGHRS and CDR2 YFSETQ. The V and J ends lost 4 bases and 0 bases respectively, with 10 bases between them. The CDR3 loop spans 15 amino acids. The CDR3 here is CASSTGSTNTGELFF. The CDR3 DNA sequence: TGCGCCAGCAGCACCGGATCTACGAACACCGGGGAGCTGTTTTTT.

Comments on this clonotype: At one end the junction does not follow the germline gene, possibly because of a read error. As DNA, the CDR3 is TGCGCCAGCAGCGAAGATCCCGGGGCAGGGGAGACCCAGTACTTC. Its translation is CASSEDPGAGETQYF. This chain joins TRBV4-3 and TRBJ2-5, with D perhaps TRBD1 or TRBD2 (5 bases each). This CDR3 has 15 residues. Per germline, CDR1 LGHNA and CDR2 YSLEER.

This clonotype was detected a few times. The chain employs TRBV9 and TRBJ2-3, with 7 nucleotides matching TRBD2. Germline-derived CDR1 and CDR2 are SGDLS and YYNGEE. The V gene end was trimmed by 0 bases and the J gene end by 4 bases; junction bases not matched to a gene: 8. CDR3 length: 16 amino acids. CDR3 loop: CASSVEGGGWADTQYF. CDR3 coding DNA: TGTGCCAGCAGCGTAGAGGGCGGGGGATGGGCAGATACGCAGTATTTT.

This clonotype has at least ten counts. The V and J genes are TRBV27 and TRBJ1-4; TRBD1 matches 8 bases. V gave up 4 bases and J gave up 5 bases; unmatched junction bases: 3. The germline gives CDR1 MNHEY, CDR2 SMNVEV (reference sequence). The CDR3 loop spans 14 amino acids. CDR3 in DNA: TGTGCCAGCAGTTCGCACAGGGGGAATGAAAAACTGTTTTTT. Protein sequence: CASSSHRGNEKLFF.